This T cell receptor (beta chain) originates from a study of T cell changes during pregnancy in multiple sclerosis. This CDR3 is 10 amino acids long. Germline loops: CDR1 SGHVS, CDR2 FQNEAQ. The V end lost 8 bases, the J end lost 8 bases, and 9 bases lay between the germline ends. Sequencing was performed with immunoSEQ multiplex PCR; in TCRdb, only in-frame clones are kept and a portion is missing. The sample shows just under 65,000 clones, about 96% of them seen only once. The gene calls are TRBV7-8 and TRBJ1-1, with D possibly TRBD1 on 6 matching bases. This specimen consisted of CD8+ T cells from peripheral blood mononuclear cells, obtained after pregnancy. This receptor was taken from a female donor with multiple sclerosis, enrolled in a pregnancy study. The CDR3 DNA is TGTGCCAGCGGAGACAGGGAAGCTTTCTTT. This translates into CASGDREAFF.